Listed here are 26 T cell receptor beta chains from one sample, sequenced in a study of blood T cell repertoires in COVID-19. Only in-frame clones appear in the TCRdb table, and some are missing; sequencing was by immunoSEQ multiplex PCR. Of a few hundred thousand clones in the sample, more than 85% were seen once. Sequencing was performed on PBMCs or T cells enriched from blood (not recorded which). The receptors were sampled from a woman in her 30s who had recovered from COVID-19.

This clone was observed once. The chain carries TRBV3-1 (or the pseudogene TRBV3-2) and TRBJ2-1; D ambiguous. Trimming shortened V by 4 bases and J by 8 bases, and 15 bases separated the two germline ends. In germline, CDR1 is LGHDT, CDR2 YNNKEL (reference sequence). The length of the CDR3 is 14 residues. The CDR3 protein is CASSLLPVQHEQFF. The CDR3, as DNA: TGTGCCAGCAGCCTCCTCCCGGTACAGCATGAGCAGTTCTTC.

This chain links TRBV7-9 with TRBJ2-3; the match to TRBD2 covers 7 bases. Germline loops: CDR1 SEHNR, CDR2 FQNEAQ (reference sequence). V was clipped by 1 base and J by 5 bases; unmatched bases: 12. The CDR3 loop spans 17 amino acids. The DNA for the CDR3 is TGTGCCAGCAGCTTAGATTGGGCGGGAGCGATCATAGATACGCAGTATTTT. As protein: CASSLDWAGAIIDTQYF. Complete variable domain (other parts from reference TRBV7-9 and TRBJ2-3): DTGVSQNPRHKITKRGQNVTFRCDPISEHNRLYWYRQTLGQGPEFLTYFQNEAQLEKSRLLSDRFSAERPKGSFSTLEIQRTEQGDSAMYLCASSLDWAGAIIDTQYFGPGTRLTVL.

This clone was detected a few times. The rearrangement joins TRBV20-1 to TRBJ2-7; 7 bases agree with TRBD2. Looked up from germline, CDR1 is DFQATT and CDR2 is SNEGSKA (reference sequence). Trimming at V came to 3 bases and at J to 6 bases, leaving 8 bases not matched to a gene. The CDR3 extends over 13 amino acids. CDR3 DNA: TGCAGTGCTAGTGGGCGGGAGCCCTCCGAGCAGTACTTC. The encoded protein is CSASGREPSEQYF.

The chain joins TRBV15 to TRBJ2-6, with D possibly being TRBD2 (5 bases). Trimming shortened V by 6 bases and J by 1 base, and 7 bases separated the two germline ends. CDR3 length equals 14 residues. The germline V gene has CDR1 LNHNV and CDR2 YYDKDF (reference sequence). In nucleotides, the CDR3 is TGTGCCACCAGGTCGGGGTCTGGGGCCAACGTCCTGACTTTC. This codes for CATRSGSGANVLTF.

The chain joins TRBV11-2 to TRBJ1-6, with TRBD1 matching 7 bases. The CDR3 extends over 15 amino acids. V lost 3 bases, J lost 7 bases, and 6 bases stayed unmatched. The germline V gene encodes CDR1 SGHAT and CDR2 FQNNGV. CDR3 nucleotides: TGTGCCAGCAGCTTTCCCGGGACAGTGAATTCACCCCTCCACTTT. Its translation is CASSFPGTVNSPLHF.

The rearrangement links TRBV19 to TRBJ2-2; 13 bases fit TRBD2. Germline-derived CDR1 and CDR2 are LNHDA and SQIVND (reference sequence). V dropped 5 bases and J dropped 6; count of bases not matched to a gene: 6. This CDR3 contains 16 residues. The CDR3 DNA follows: TGTGCCAGTAGTGCCCGGACTAGCGGGAGTTCCGGGGAGCTGTTTTTT. It translates to CASSARTSGSSGELFF.

The V call is TRBV28, the J call TRBJ2-2, with D possibly being TRBD1 (5 bases). The CDR3 has 14 residues. Trimming stripped 1 base from V and 4 bases from J, with 7 bases between. Germline CDR1 reads MDHEN; CDR2 reads SYDVKM. The CDR3: CASSLYRSTGELFF. As DNA, the CDR3 is TGTGCCAGCAGTTTATACAGGTCCACCGGGGAGCTGTTTTTT.

The gene calls are TRBV19 and TRBJ2-7; 8 bases align to TRBD2. This CDR3 has 14 amino acids. V shed 7 bases, J shed 6 bases, and the junction held 11 bases outside the gene matches. In germline, CDR1 is LNHDA, CDR2 SQIVND (reference sequence). CDR3 residues: CASKRVAGSPEQYF. The CDR3 bases are TGTGCCAGTAAACGGGTAGCGGGGTCCCCCGAGCAGTACTTC.

As regards this clone: Other DNA sequences from this sample encode an identical CDR3 as well. The genes are TRBV28 and TRBJ2-7; D call uncertain. Per the germline V gene, CDR1 is MDHEN and CDR2 is SYDVKM. Between the trimmed V and J ends, which lost 2 bases and 4 bases, there was a span of 3 bases. The CDR3 is made up of 11 amino acids. The CDR3 spells CASSLTYEQYF. CDR3 DNA: TGTGCCAGCAGTTTAACTTACGAGCAGTACTTC.

The V gene is TRBV19, the J gene TRBJ1-5, with 10 positions matching TRBD1. Germline V CDR1 and CDR2: LNHDA, SQIVND (reference sequence). V was clipped by 5 bases and J by 2 bases; unmatched bases: 6. The CDR3 runs to 16 residues. The CDR3: CASSEDRGNRNQPQHF. Here the CDR3 DNA reads TGTGCCAGTAGTGAGGACAGGGGGAACCGCAATCAGCCCCAGCATTTT. The entire variable domain, with the rest obtained from reference TRBV19 and TRBJ1-5, is as follows: DGGITQSPKYLFRKEGQNVTLSCEQNLNHDAMYWYRQDPGQGLRLIYYSQIVNDFQKGDIAEGYSVSREKKESFPLTVTSAQKNPTAFYLCASSEDRGNRNQPQHFGDGTRLSIL.

The chain has TRBV5-5 and TRBJ2-1; a weak D match, TRBD2 (5 bases). CDR3 length equals 15 residues. Germline CDR1 and CDR2: SGHKS and YYEKEE (reference sequence). The V and J ends lost 0 bases and 4 bases respectively, with 11 bases between them. CDR3 loop: CASSLGPGEYNEQFF. CDR3 DNA: TGTGCCAGCAGCTTGGGGCCCGGGGAATACAATGAGCAGTTCTTC.

The chain carries TRBV7-9 and TRBJ1-3, with TRBD1 matching over 7 bases. This CDR3 comprises 14 residues. The J segment lost 5 bases and the V segment lost 5 bases, leaving 6 bases of the junction unmatched. Germline V gene lookup returns CDR1 SEHNR and CDR2 FQNEAQ (reference sequence). CDR3 amino acids: CASSQTGIRNTIYF. The CDR3 bases are TGTGCCAGCAGCCAGACAGGGATTCGAAACACCATATATTTT. The full variable domain, in which reference TRBV7-9 and TRBJ1-3 provide the parts outside the CDR3, is DTGVSQNPRHKITKRGQNVTFRCDPISEHNRLYWYRQTLGQGPEFLTYFQNEAQLEKSRLLSDRFSAERPKGSFSTLEIQRTEQGDSAMYLCASSQTGIRNTIYFGEGSWLTVV.

This clone was counted only a few times. V and J are TRBV3-1 (or the pseudogene TRBV3-2) and TRBJ1-2; D remains unclear. The germline CDR1 and CDR2 sequences are LGHDT and YNNKEL (reference sequence). This CDR3 has 18 amino acids. V lost 1 base, J lost 0 bases, and 18 bases lay in between. The DNA of the CDR3 is TGTGCCAGCAGCCAAGTCTACCTTCATCCGTCTGCTAACTATGGCTACACCTTC. It codes for CASSQVYLHPSANYGYTF.

The rearrangement links TRBV27 to TRBJ1-5; no firm D call. The CDR3 covers 13 residues. Germline V gene sequence: CDR1 MNHEY, CDR2 SMNVEV (reference sequence). V was cut by 6 bases and J by 6 bases, with 12 bases left in between. CDR3: CASRSSGSQPQHF. DNA of the CDR3: TGTGCCAGCAGAAGCAGCGGGAGTCAGCCCCAGCATTTT.

V usage is TRBV7-3 and J usage is TRBJ1-3, with D unresolved. The CDR3 totals 18 residues. The germline V and J ends were trimmed by 2 bases and 4 bases, with 21 bases remaining between them. Germline CDR1 and CDR2: SGHTA and FQGTGA. DNA for the CDR3: TGTGCCAGCAGCTTACAGCGGGTAAGGCCCCCCTCAGGAAACACCATATATTTT. Translated: CASSLQRVRPPSGNTIYF.

CDR3 coding DNA: TGTGCTAGTGGTTTGACCTTGGAGGACTACTCCTACAATGAGCAGTTCTTC. Encoded protein: CASGLTLEDYSYNEQFF. The chain combines TRBV12-5 with TRBJ2-1; D may be TRBD2 (6 bases). Germline V gene lookup returns CDR1 LGHNT and CDR2 FRNRAP. V gave up 2 bases and J gave up 0 bases, with 14 bases separating them. The CDR3 contains 17 residues. The whole variable domain, filled in from reference TRBV12-5 and TRBJ2-1, reads DARVTQTPRHKVTEMGQEVTMRCQPILGHNTVFWYRQTMMQGLELLAYFRNRAPLDDSGMPKDRFSAEMPDATLATLKIQPSEPRDSAVYFCASGLTLEDYSYNEQFFGPGTRLTVL.

This clone was seen more than once but under ten times. This chain joins TRBV28 and TRBJ2-2, with 10 nucleotides matching TRBD2. Per germline, CDR1 MDHEN and CDR2 SYDVKM. V dropped 0 bases and J dropped 4; count of bases not matched to a gene: 8. This CDR3 comprises 18 residues. The CDR3 sequence: CASSLWGELAGITGELFF. CDR3 sequence (DNA): TGTGCCAGCAGTTTATGGGGTGAACTAGCGGGGATCACCGGGGAGCTGTTTTTT.

The chain is built from TRBV27 and TRBJ1-1; D gene ambiguous. Germline V gene data show CDR1 as MNHEY and CDR2 as SMNVEV (reference sequence). The ends were cut back, 6 bases at V and 1 base at J, with 12 bases in the middle. This CDR3 has 14 amino acids. Here the CDR3 DNA reads TGTGCCAGCAGGAGGGCAGAAACGAACACTGAAGCTTTCTTT. Protein sequence: CASRRAETNTEAFF.

The chain is built from TRBV7-9 and TRBJ1-2; D unclear. The ends were cut back, 3 bases at V and 8 bases at J, with 10 bases in the middle. The germline V gene has CDR1 SEHNR and CDR2 FQNEAQ (reference sequence). The CDR3 is 12 amino acids. The CDR3 bases are TGTGCCAGCAGCTTCCAATTGGAGGGCTACACCTTC. Its protein product is CASSFQLEGYTF.

The chain links TRBV11-2 to TRBJ2-6, with 7 bases lining up with TRBD1. Germline loops: CDR1 SGHAT, CDR2 FQNNGV. The CDR3 contains 17 residues. V lost 5 bases to trimming and J lost 4 bases; unmatched junction nucleotides: 11. CDR3 protein: CASSLGRGYTGANVLTF. CDR3 in DNA: TGTGCCAGCAGCCTAGGCAGGGGGTACACCGGGGCCAACGTCCTGACTTTC.

The chain recombines TRBV7-8 with TRBJ1-5, with D perhaps TRBD1 (6 bases). The CDR3 totals 15 residues. V gave up 0 bases and J gave up 6 bases, with 12 bases separating them. Germline CDR1 is SGHVS and CDR2 is FQNEAQ. The DNA for the CDR3 is TGTGCCAGCAGCTTAGCGTGGGGGCTGGGTCAGCCCCAGCATTTT. This translates into CASSLAWGLGQPQHF.

The chain has TRBV4-2 and TRBJ2-1; D is possibly TRBD2 (6 bases). The CDR3 totals 15 residues. The V end lost 1 base, the J end lost 12 bases, and 19 bases lay between the germline ends. The V gene's germline CDR1 is LGHNA and CDR2 YNFKEQ. As DNA, the CDR3 is TGTGCCAGCAGCCAAGGGGGGTTGGGGGGTTCTGGGCAGTTCTTC. This encodes CASSQGGLGGSGQFF.

The J gene is TRBJ1-1, the V gene TRBV19; D unclear. Looked up from germline, CDR1 is LNHDA and CDR2 is SQIVND (reference sequence). The CDR3 is 12 amino acids. V lost 3 bases to trimming and J lost 7 bases, with 9 bases between them. The CDR3 protein is CASSMGSSEAFF. The CDR3 DNA is TGTGCCAGTAGTATGGGGAGCAGTGAAGCTTTCTTT.

The chain employs TRBV7-2 and TRBJ1-5; D unresolved. Germline V gene lookup returns CDR1 SGHTA and CDR2 FQGNSA. V gave up 4 bases and J gave up 3 bases, with 4 bases separating them. There are 12 residues in the CDR3. In DNA, the CDR3 is TGTGCCAGCAGCTCGTACAATCAGCCCCAGCATTTT. It is translated as CASSSYNQPQHF.

V and J are TRBV21-1 and TRBJ1-5; the DNA was not used to check the table's D call, TRBD1. TRBV21-1 is annotated as a pseudogene. The CDR3 has 15 amino acids. CDR3 coding DNA: TGTGCCAGCAGCCGAGGGGGTAGGAGGCATCAGCCCCAGCATTTT. It is translated as CASSRGGRRHQPQHF.

The chain links TRBV9 to TRBJ2-2; D is ambiguous. From germline, CDR1 is SGDLS and CDR2 YYNGEE. CDR3 size: 14 residues. Trimming removed 4 bases at V and 6 bases at J, with 13 bases between. The CDR3 nucleotides read TGTGCCAGCAGCTCAAAAATGGCCCCCGGGGAGCTGTTTTTT. Residues: CASSSKMAPGELFF.